This is a list of T cell receptor beta chains from one sample in a study of T cells in Graves' hyperthyroidism and ophthalmopathy. TCRdb reprocessed the multiplex PCR reads with MiXCR, giving one entry per CDR3 protein. Among hundreds of thousands of distinct CDR3 sequences listed, around 20% were seen once. Source material: blood. These receptors were taken from a man aged 25 to 45 with Graves' ophthalmopathy. The CDR3 runs from the conserved cysteine through the conserved F or W. D genes are given only for firm matches. Rows give clone size only sometimes, using once, few, many, or a class for an expanded clone.

d_call: .
cdr3_length: 14
v_call: TRBV7-3
clone_size: many
j_call: TRBJ1-1
cdr3_aa: CASSPGGGTTEAFF
cdr3_nt: TGTGCCAGCAGCCCGGGGGGCGGGACTACTGAAGCTTTCTTT

d_call: TRBD2
cdr3_length: 12
v_call: TRBV27
clone_size: few
j_call: TRBJ2-7
cdr3_aa: CASTSSGAGQYF
cdr3_nt: TGTGCCAGCACCTCTAGCGGGGCGGGGCAGTACTTC

d_call: TRBD1
cdr3_length: 14
v_call: TRBV5-1
clone_size: .
j_call: TRBJ2-3
cdr3_aa: CASSRDRAPDTQYF
cdr3_nt: TGCGCCAGCAGCCGGGACAGGGCCCCAGATACGCAGTATTTT

d_call: .
cdr3_length: 12
v_call: TRBV29-1
clone_size: few
j_call: TRBJ1-2
cdr3_aa: CSVGEDLVSYTF
cdr3_nt: TGCAGCGTTGGCGAGGATCTGGTTTCCTACACCTTC

d_call: .
cdr3_length: 14
v_call: TRBV3-1
clone_size: few
j_call: TRBJ2-2
cdr3_aa: CASSQNTVNHQLFF
cdr3_nt: TGTGCCAGCAGCCAAAACACAGTGAATCACCAGCTGTTTTTT

d_call: TRBD2
cdr3_length: 12
v_call: TRBV5-1
clone_size: .
j_call: TRBJ2-1
cdr3_aa: CASGQREVEQFF
cdr3_nt: TGCGCCAGCGGACAGCGGGAGGTTGAGCAGTTCTTC

d_call: TRBD1
cdr3_length: 16
v_call: TRBV4-1
clone_size: .
j_call: TRBJ1-1
cdr3_aa: CASSHIPGQGGPEAFF
cdr3_nt: TGCGCCAGCAGCCATATCCCGGGACAGGGCGGGCCTGAAGCTTTCTTT

d_call: .
cdr3_length: 13
v_call: TRBV14
clone_size: .
j_call: TRBJ1-6
cdr3_aa: CASSQDLGSPLHF
cdr3_nt: TGTGCCAGCAGCCAAGATCTGGGTTCACCCCTCCACTTT

d_call: .
cdr3_length: 15
v_call: TRBV5-1
clone_size: .
j_call: TRBJ2-6
cdr3_aa: CASGVAGSGANVLTF
cdr3_nt: TGCGCCAGTGGGGTTGCGGGATCCGGGGCCAACGTCCTGACTTTC

d_call: .
cdr3_length: 14
v_call: TRBV7-2
clone_size: .
j_call: TRBJ1-1
cdr3_aa: CASSVGTLNTEAFF
cdr3_nt: TGTGCCAGCAGCGTCGGGACTCTGAACACTGAAGCTTTCTTT

d_call: .
cdr3_length: 15
v_call: TRBV20-1
clone_size: .
j_call: TRBJ2-3
cdr3_aa: CSAPAGLLYTDTQYF
cdr3_nt: TGCAGTGCCCCGGCCGGCCTCCTATACACAGATACGCAGTATTTT

d_call: TRBD2
cdr3_length: 14
v_call: TRBV29-1
clone_size: .
j_call: TRBJ2-3
cdr3_aa: CSVEDQRELDTQYF
cdr3_nt: TGCAGCGTTGAAGATCAGCGGGAGTTAGATACGCAGTATTTT

d_call: TRBD2
cdr3_length: 17
v_call: TRBV7-2
clone_size: few
j_call: TRBJ2-5
cdr3_aa: CASSPGQLLAGQETQYF
cdr3_nt: TGTGCCAGCAGCCCGGGACAGCTACTAGCGGGCCAAGAGACCCAGTACTTC

d_call: .
cdr3_length: 14
v_call: TRBV14
clone_size: many
j_call: TRBJ2-2
cdr3_aa: CASSQGLRAGELFF
cdr3_nt: TGTGCCAGCAGCCAAGGCCTCCGGGCCGGGGAGCTGTTTTTT

d_call: .
cdr3_length: 14
v_call: TRBV7-6
clone_size: many
j_call: TRBJ1-1
cdr3_aa: CASSLGPMNTEAFF
cdr3_nt: TGTGCCAGCAGCTTAGGACCCATGAACACTGAAGCTTTCTTT

d_call: TRBD2
cdr3_length: 17
v_call: TRBV5-1
clone_size: .
j_call: TRBJ2-2
cdr3_aa: CASSGTSGTDITGELFF
cdr3_nt: TGCGCCAGCAGCGGGACTAGCGGGACAGACATCACCGGGGAGCTGTTTTTT

d_call: .
cdr3_length: 13
v_call: TRBV12-3/TRBV12-4
clone_size: many
j_call: TRBJ2-2
cdr3_aa: CASRIQGSGELFF
cdr3_nt: TGTGCCAGCAGGATACAGGGTTCCGGGGAGCTGTTTTTT

d_call: TRBD1
cdr3_length: 15
v_call: TRBV7-9
clone_size: many
j_call: TRBJ2-5
cdr3_aa: CASSQDRVPQETQYF
cdr3_nt: TGTGCCAGCAGTCAGGACAGGGTCCCCCAAGAGACCCAGTACTTC

d_call: .
cdr3_length: 15
v_call: TRBV7-2
clone_size: .
j_call: TRBJ2-7
cdr3_aa: CASSLKADGFGEQYF
cdr3_nt: TGTGCCAGCAGCTTAAAGGCGGACGGGTTCGGCGAGCAGTACTTC

d_call: .
cdr3_length: 15
v_call: TRBV3-1
clone_size: once
j_call: TRBJ1-3
cdr3_aa: CASSLVPAAGNTIYF
cdr3_nt: TGTGCCAGCAGCTTAGTTCCGGCAGCCGGAAACACCATATATTTT

d_call: .
cdr3_length: 17
v_call: TRBV7-9
clone_size: .
j_call: TRBJ1-1
cdr3_aa: CASSFWVGGALNTEAFF
cdr3_nt: TGTGCCAGCAGCTTTTGGGTTGGCGGGGCGTTAAACACTGAAGCTTTCTTT

d_call: .
cdr3_length: 16
v_call: TRBV7-2
clone_size: .
j_call: TRBJ2-1
cdr3_aa: CASSPWRDRSYNEQFF
cdr3_nt: TGTGCCAGCAGCCCGTGGCGGGACCGCTCCTACAATGAGCAGTTCTTC

d_call: .
cdr3_length: 11
v_call: TRBV4-1
clone_size: .
j_call: TRBJ2-2
cdr3_aa: CASGVTGELFF
cdr3_nt: TGCGCCAGTGGGGTCACCGGGGAGCTGTTTTTT

d_call: .
cdr3_length: 17
v_call: TRBV6-1
clone_size: .
j_call: TRBJ2-6
cdr3_aa: CASRHPTSSSGANVLTF
cdr3_nt: TGTGCCAGCAGACACCCGACAAGTAGCTCTGGGGCCAACGTCCTGACTTTC

d_call: .
cdr3_length: 14
v_call: TRBV6-2/TRBV6-3
clone_size: once
j_call: TRBJ1-5
cdr3_aa: CASSFNPGGQPQHF
cdr3_nt: TGTGCCAGCAGTTTCAACCCGGGGGGGCAGCCCCAGCATTTT

d_call: .
cdr3_length: 13
v_call: TRBV6-1
clone_size: many
j_call: TRBJ2-7
cdr3_aa: CASARRGSYEQYF
cdr3_nt: TGTGCCAGCGCTCGGAGGGGGTCCTACGAGCAGTACTTC

d_call: .
cdr3_length: 15
v_call: TRBV28
clone_size: many
j_call: TRBJ2-2
cdr3_aa: CASSRTGSRTGELFF
cdr3_nt: TGTGCCAGCAGCCGCACAGGGTCTAGGACCGGGGAGCTGTTTTTT

d_call: .
cdr3_length: 15
v_call: TRBV27
clone_size: .
j_call: TRBJ2-3
cdr3_aa: CASADGISGTDTQYF
cdr3_nt: TGTGCCAGCGCCGACGGGATTTCGGGCACAGATACGCAGTATTTT

d_call: .
cdr3_length: 14
v_call: TRBV6-6
clone_size: .
j_call: TRBJ1-2
cdr3_aa: CASSYSGVWGGYTF
cdr3_nt: TGTGCCAGCAGTTACTCTGGGGTCTGGGGTGGCTACACCTTC

d_call: TRBD1
cdr3_length: 15
v_call: TRBV5-1
clone_size: .
j_call: TRBJ1-6
cdr3_aa: CASSKQGAQNSPLHF
cdr3_nt: TGCGCCAGCAGCAAGCAGGGGGCGCAGAATTCACCCCTCCACTTT

d_call: .
cdr3_length: 16
v_call: TRBV2
clone_size: many
j_call: TRBJ1-2
cdr3_aa: CARLTATQQGGSGYTF
cdr3_nt: TGTGCCAGACTTACCGCCACCCAGCAGGGAGGAAGTGGCTACACCTTC